The rows below give T cell receptor beta chains drawn from one sample of a study of T cells in localized non-small cell lung cancer. Assay used: immunoSEQ multiplex PCR; TCRdb lists only in-frame clones, some missing. The repertoire holds approximately 72,000 clones, with about 83% as singletons. This specimen was peripheral blood, taken before any cancer treatment. The origin of the receptors is a female donor aged 60 or older with stage I lung adenocarcinoma. CDR3s include the opening cysteine and the closing phenylalanine or tryptophan. A D gene is named only where the DNA matches it firmly. Size tells how often a clone was seen (once, few, many) or the class of an expanded clone, and some rows leave it out.

V gene	D gene	J gene	clone size	CDR3 protein	CDR3 DNA
TRBV5-8	.	TRBJ1-3	.	CASRHGTIGNTIYF	TGTGCCAGCAGGCACGGGACCATCGGAAACACCATATATTTT
TRBV7-2	.	TRBJ1-1	.	CASSLGRNTEAFF	TGTGCCAGCAGCTTAGGGAGAAACACTGAAGCTTTCTTT
TRBV11-2	.	TRBJ2-7	.	CASSLDPPGEQYF	TGTGCCAGCAGCTTAGACCCCCCCGGCGAGCAGTACTTC
TRBV5-4	TRBD1	TRBJ2-3	.	CASSPGTDQDTQYF	TGTGCCAGCAGCCCCGGGACAGATCAAGATACGCAGTATTTT
TRBV6-6	TRBD1	TRBJ2-2	.	CASIPGKGQGTGELFF	TGTGCCAGCATCCCAGGAAAGGGACAGGGGACCGGGGAGCTGTTTTTT
TRBV5-5	TRBD2	TRBJ2-1	few	CASSFSGGFYNEQFF	TGTGCCAGCAGCTTTAGCGGGGGGTTCTACAATGAGCAGTTCTTC
TRBV5-4	.	TRBJ1-3	.	CASSLLGSGNTIYF	TGTGCCAGCAGCTTGCTAGGCTCTGGAAACACCATATATTTT
TRBV28	.	TRBJ2-7	.	CASENWGEQYF	TGTGCCAGCGAAAACTGGGGCGAGCAGTACTTC
TRBV9	.	TRBJ2-1	once	CASSADGSSYNEQFF	TGTGCCAGCAGCGCCGACGGGAGCTCCTACAATGAGCAGTTCTTC
TRBV5-6	.	TRBJ1-1	.	CASSLAGGVGAEAFF	TGTGCCAGCAGCTTGGCCGGAGGGGTTGGGGCTGAAGCTTTCTTT
TRBV5-1	.	TRBJ2-7	.	CASSLAKVPDSTGEQYF	TGCGCCAGCAGCTTGGCTAAGGTCCCCGACTCCACTGGCGAGCAGTACTTC
TRBV9	TRBD1	TRBJ2-5	.	CASSVAKGDRGFGAETQYF	TGTGCCAGCAGCGTAGCTAAGGGGGACAGGGGATTTGGAGCAGAGACCCAGTACTTC
TRBV7-9	.	TRBJ1-2	.	CASSRRDIQYGYTF	TGTGCCAGCAGCCGCCGGGACATACAGTATGGCTACACCTTC
TRBV2	TRBD1	TRBJ2-7	.	CASSAGQGGIYEQYF	TGTGCCAGCAGTGCCGGACAGGGGGGGATCTACGAGCAGTACTTC
TRBV27	.	TRBJ1-5	.	CASSSPYSNQPQHF	TGTGCCAGCAGTTCACCTTATAGCAATCAGCCCCAGCATTTT
TRBV2	TRBD1	TRBJ1-2	.	CAISTGEKGSYGYTF	TGTGCCATCTCGACAGGGGAGAAGGGGTCCTATGGCTACACCTTC
TRBV18	TRBD1	TRBJ2-3	.	CASSKTGTTDTQYF	TGTGCCAGCTCCAAGACAGGGACCACAGATACGCAGTATTTT
TRBV19	.	TRBJ2-1	.	CASMESPSPNNEQFF	TGTGCCAGTATGGAATCGCCCTCCCCAAACAATGAGCAGTTCTTC
TRBV29-1	TRBD2	TRBJ2-7	.	CSVAGLARTYEQYF	TGCAGCGTTGCTGGACTAGCCAGAACCTACGAGCAGTACTTC
TRBV11-3	.	TRBJ1-2	.	CASSLSRGRDYGYTF	TGTGCCAGCAGCTTAAGCCGCGGCAGAGATTATGGCTACACCTTC
TRBV6-1	TRBD1	TRBJ2-7	.	CASSAAGGGLREQYF	TGTGCCAGCAGTGCGGCAGGGGGCGGACTAAGGGAGCAGTACTTC
TRBV7-2	.	TRBJ2-5	.	CASSLVPGGRETQYF	TGTGCCAGCAGCTTAGTACCCGGTGGTCGGGAGACCCAGTACTTC
TRBV7-6	TRBD1	TRBJ1-3	.	CASSLAGQSSGNTIYF	TGTGCCAGCAGCTTAGCGGGACAGAGCTCTGGAAACACCATATATTTT
TRBV10-2	.	TRBJ2-1	few	CASTTWNYNEQFF	TGCGCCAGCACCACCTGGAACTACAATGAGCAGTTCTTC
TRBV30	.	TRBJ2-7	.	CAWSVGRCSYEQYF	TGTGCCTGGAGTGTGGGCAGGTGTTCCTACGAGCAGTACTTC
TRBV29-1	TRBD2	TRBJ2-7	.	CSVGLAVYEQYF	TGCAGCGTCGGACTAGCGGTATACGAGCAGTACTTC
TRBV7-2	.	TRBJ1-1	.	CASSLSTGADTEAFF	TGTGCCAGCAGCTTATCCACGGGCGCGGACACTGAAGCTTTCTTT
TRBV19	TRBD1	TRBJ1-2	.	CASSSTGAGQPYGYTF	TGTGCCAGTAGTAGTACGGGAGCGGGACAGCCCTATGGCTACACCTTC
TRBV6-5	.	TRBJ1-2	.	CASRYSRGNYGYTF	TGTGCCAGCAGATACTCGAGGGGGAACTATGGCTACACCTTC
TRBV9	.	TRBJ1-3	few	CASSAGRPSGNTIYF	TGTGCCAGCAGCGCGGGACGGCCCTCTGGAAACACCATATATTTT
TRBV20-1	.	TRBJ1-1	.	CSAGAAFF	TGCAGTGCAGGAGCAGCTTTCTTT
TRBV6-5	TRBD1	TRBJ2-2	.	CASSQTGDTGELFF	TGTGCCAGCAGTCAGACAGGGGACACCGGGGAGCTGTTTTTT
TRBV27	.	TRBJ1-2	.	CASKTWGHYGYTF	TGTGCCAGTAAAACATGGGGGCATTATGGCTACACCTTC